A selection of T cell receptor beta chains follows, all from one sample in a study of blood T cell repertoires in COVID-19. Only in-frame clones appear in the TCRdb table, and some are missing; sequencing was by immunoSEQ multiplex PCR. The sample holds some 340,000 clones; approximately 91% are singletons and the top ten take 3.9%. Material: PBMCs or T cells enriched from blood (not recorded which). The source is a woman aged 25 to 39 who had been exposed to COVID-19. The CDR3 runs from the conserved cysteine through the conserved F or W. The D gene is left open where the match is weak. Only part of the rows carry a size: once, few, many, or a class if the clone is expanded.

V,J,size,D,DNA,CDR3
TRBV7-9,TRBJ1-2,.,.,TGTGCCAGCAGCTTTGGACAGCTTAACTATGGCTACACCTTC,CASSFGQLNYGYTF
TRBV7-2,TRBJ2-1,.,.,TGTGCCAGCAGCTCCAGAGGGGGGGTGTCCTACAATGAGCAGTTCTTC,CASSSRGGVSYNEQFF
TRBV5-4,TRBJ2-7,.,.,TGTGCCAGCAGCTTATCTTCCTCCGAGTACGAGCAGTACTTC,CASSLSSSEYEQYF
TRBV4-3,TRBJ2-1,.,.,TGCGCCAGCAGCCAAGATCGAGGGTCACAGTTCTTC,CASSQDRGSQFF
TRBV25-1,TRBJ2-7,.,TRBD1,TGTGCCAGCAGTCCCTCCTCCGGGACAGGGAGGTACGAGCAGTACTTC,CASSPSSGTGRYEQYF
TRBV5-1,TRBJ1-1,.,TRBD1,TGCGCCAGCAGCGTTACAGGGGGCACTGAAGCTTTCTTT,CASSVTGGTEAFF
TRBV19,TRBJ1-1,.,TRBD1,TGTGCCAGCTCGACAGGGGAGGGGACTGAAGCTTTCTTT,CASSTGEGTEAFF
TRBV7-7,TRBJ2-2,.,TRBD1,TGTGCCAGCAGCTCATACTTAGGGACAGGGGGAATCGGGGAGCTGTTTTTT,CASSSYLGTGGIGELFF
TRBV5-1,TRBJ1-1,.,.,TGCGCCAGCAGCTTGGTAGGGGTCGAGACTGAAGCTTTCTTT,CASSLVGVETEAFF
TRBV4-3,TRBJ1-1,.,.,TGCGCCAGCAGCCATGATCCGGGACACCCGAACACTGAAGCTTTCTTT,CASSHDPGHPNTEAFF
TRBV21-1,TRBJ1-5,few,.,TGTGCCAGCCCGGACAGGGGGCACACTCAGCCCCAGCATTTT,CASPDRGHTQPQHF
TRBV5-4,TRBJ2-3,.,.,TGTGCCAGCAGCTTAGTACAGTACCCTAGCACAGATACGCAGTATTTT,CASSLVQYPSTDTQYF
TRBV15,TRBJ1-1,.,.,TGTGCCACCAGCAGAGTGGGAGCTGCTGAAGCTTTCTTT,CATSRVGAAEAFF
TRBV7-9,TRBJ2-1,.,.,TGTGCCAGCAGCCCCGAGGTGGGGCAGGGGTCGCACAATGAGCAGTTCTTC,CASSPEVGQGSHNEQFF
TRBV24-1,TRBJ2-2,.,TRBD1,TGTGCCACCAGTGTGACAGGGGCGAACACCGGGGAGCTGTTTTTT,CATSVTGANTGELFF
TRBV24-1,TRBJ2-3,.,TRBD1,TGTGCCACCAGTGACCCCCGGGACAGGGCGACAGATACGCAGTATTTT,CATSDPRDRATDTQYF
TRBV7-8,TRBJ1-4,.,.,TGTGCCAGCAGCTTAGAGGCAGGTGGCACTAATGAAAAACTGTTTTTT,CASSLEAGGTNEKLFF
TRBV25-1,TRBJ2-5,.,TRBD1,TGTGCCAGCAGTGAGTCCGGGACAGGTACCCTAGAGACCCAGTACTTC,CASSESGTGTLETQYF
TRBV29-1,TRBJ2-7,.,TRBD1,TGCAGCGTTCGACAGGGAATTTACGAGCAGTACTTC,CSVRQGIYEQYF
TRBV3-1/TRBV3-2,TRBJ1-2,.,.,TGTGCCAGCAGCCCGGACAGCGCCCTGAATGGCTACACCTTC,CASSPDSALNGYTF
TRBV29-1,TRBJ2-3,.,TRBD1,TGCAGCGTTAGGGGGCTGGACACAGATACGCAGTATTTT,CSVRGLDTDTQYF
TRBV18,TRBJ1-1,.,.,TGTGCCAGCTCACCCTACCCCGACAGACGGAGCACTGAAGCTTTCTTT,CASSPYPDRRSTEAFF
TRBV4-1,TRBJ2-3,.,.,TGCGCCAGCAGCCAGGGCCCCTGGGGCACAGATACGCAGTATTTT,CASSQGPWGTDTQYF
TRBV19,TRBJ1-6,few,.,TGTGCCAGTAGTATGGGGCAGATTAATTCACCCCTCCACTTT,CASSMGQINSPLHF
TRBV16,TRBJ1-1,.,.,TGTGCCAGCAGCCAATCCAGCGCAGACCTCGTTGAAGCTTTCTTT,CASSQSSADLVEAFF
TRBV3-1/TRBV3-2,TRBJ2-4,.,.,TGTGCCAGCAAGGGGGTGGACTTC,CASKGVDF
TRBV2,TRBJ1-6,.,.,TGTGCCAGCAGTGAAATCAGGGTGATGAATTCACCCCTCCACTTT,CASSEIRVMNSPLHF
TRBV11-2,TRBJ1-1,.,.,TGTGCCAGCAGCCCGTATGTCCCTGAAGCTTTCTTT,CASSPYVPEAFF
TRBV19,TRBJ1-5,once,TRBD1,TGTGCCAGTAGTATCTCAGGGGGCGCACGGCAGCCCCAGCATTTT,CASSISGGARQPQHF
TRBV4-2,TRBJ1-4,.,.,TGTGCCAGCAGCCAGCGTAGAGCAGGGGCAAGTAATGAAAAACTGTTTTTT,CASSQRRAGASNEKLFF
TRBV5-1,TRBJ1-2,.,.,TGCGCCAGCCGAGCTACGACAGATAGCTATGGCTACACCTTC,CASRATTDSYGYTF
TRBV6-5,TRBJ1-4,.,.,TGTGCCAGCAGTTACAGGCACGGGGCAACTAATGAAAAACTGTTTTTT,CASSYRHGATNEKLFF
TRBV19,TRBJ2-7,.,.,TGTGCCAGTAGTAAGGGGGTCCACCTGGACTACGAGCAGTACTTC,CASSKGVHLDYEQYF
TRBV4-3,TRBJ1-3,.,.,TGCGCCAGCAGCCAAGATGGGGGCCCGACTGGAAACACCATATATTTT,CASSQDGGPTGNTIYF
TRBV18,TRBJ1-2,.,TRBD1,TGTGCCAGCTCACTCGTCGGGACAGGAGAAGGCTACACCTTC,CASSLVGTGEGYTF
TRBV5-4,TRBJ2-7,.,TRBD1,TGTGCCAGCAGCTTGGGACAGGGGGCTCTCAACGAGCAGTACTTC,CASSLGQGALNEQYF
TRBV7-6,TRBJ1-5,.,.,TGTGCCAGCAGCCCCAGGGAAGGCAATCAGCCCCAGCATTTT,CASSPREGNQPQHF
TRBV7-2,TRBJ1-1,.,TRBD1,TGTGCCAGCAGCCCTACAGGGGTGAACACTGAAGCTTTCTTT,CASSPTGVNTEAFF
TRBV21-1,TRBJ1-5,.,.,TGTGCCAGCAGCAAGGACAGTATGGATCAGCCCCAGCATTTT,CASSKDSMDQPQHF
TRBV15,TRBJ2-7,.,.,TGTGCCACCAGCAGGGGGGGTTTACTACGAGAGCAGTACTTC,CATSRGGLLREQYF
TRBV19,TRBJ1-2,.,TRBD1,TGTGCCAGCGACAGGGAGGCTCGGGGCTATGGCTACACCTTC,CASDREARGYGYTF
TRBV3-1/TRBV3-2,TRBJ1-4,.,.,TGTGCCAGCAGCCCGGACAGCGGGGTAGGAGAAAAACTGTTTTTT,CASSPDSGVGEKLFF
TRBV9,TRBJ1-1,.,TRBD1,TGTGCCAGCAGCTCCCACACAGGGGGCACTGAAGCTTTCTTT,CASSSHTGGTEAFF
TRBV5-4,TRBJ2-5,.,.,TGTGCCAGCAGCCTCCCCATGGGCGGGGGCGAGACCCAGTACTTC,CASSLPMGGGETQYF